Shown below are 21 T cell receptor beta chains from a single sample sequenced in a study of blood T cell repertoires in COVID-19 (dated by TCRdb to 2018 to 2020). The protocol used for the library was the immunoSEQ multiplex PCR assay. The table was pulled from immuneACCESS by TCRdb, which kept in-frame rearrangements only. Such tables lose some clones; where checked, under half of the loss comes from unresolved V genes, and the rest has no known cause. The sample yields approximately 200,000 clones; nearly 90% were counted once. The ten largest make up 9.5% to 14% of the sample. Source material: PBMCs or T cells enriched from blood (not recorded which). Source of these receptors: a man aged 25 to 40 who had recovered from COVID-19.

In this sample, this clone turned up a few times. The J gene is TRBJ1-3, the V gene TRBV6-6, with D unresolved. Trimming stripped 6 bases from V and 3 bases from J, with 6 bases between. This CDR3 has 12 residues. In germline, CDR1 is MNHNY, CDR2 SVGAGI (reference sequence). The CDR3 sequence: CASSEGGNTIYF. Written as DNA, the CDR3 is TGTGCCAGCAGCGAGGGTGGAAACACCATATATTTT.

The chain employs TRBV6-5 and TRBJ2-7; maybe TRBD1 (5 bases). CDR3 length: 15 amino acids. Trimming pared 5 bases from V and 4 bases from J, leaving 18 bases between. Germline V gene sequence: CDR1 MNHEY, CDR2 SVGAGI. The CDR3 coding sequence is TGTGCCAGCAGTAGAACTTTGTCAGGGCTTTACGAGCAGTACTTC. As protein: CASSRTLSGLYEQYF.

This rearrangement joins TRBV6-1 to TRBJ2-7, with a weak D call TRBD1 (6 bases). This CDR3 is 14 amino acids long. Trimming cost V 1 base and J 0 bases, with 7 bases left between them. Germline assignment: CDR1 MNHNS and CDR2 SASEGT. In DNA, the CDR3 is TGTGCCAGCAGTGAAGACAGGGACTCCTACGAGCAGTACTTC. Translation: CASSEDRDSYEQYF.

V and J are TRBV15 and TRBJ2-7, with a tentative D call TRBD2 (6 bases). V was cut by 4 bases and J by 0 bases, with 13 bases left in between. The CDR3 covers 15 residues. Germline CDR1 and CDR2: LNHNV and YYDKDF (reference sequence). The CDR3 protein is CATSKAAGYSYEQYF. CDR3 bases: TGTGCCACCAGCAAAGCGGCGGGATACTCCTACGAGCAGTACTTC. The full variable domain, completed using reference TRBV15 and TRBJ2-7, is DAMVIQNPRYQVTQFGKPVTLSCSQTLNHNVMYWYQQKSSQAPKLLFHYYDKDFNNEADTPDNFQSRRPNTSFCFLDIRSPGLGDTAMYLCATSKAAGYSYEQYFGPGTRLTVT.

V and J are TRBV18 and TRBJ2-3, with 16 nucleotides matching TRBD2. V shed 6 bases and J 3 bases; nucleotides not matched to a gene: 6. The CDR3 extends over 17 amino acids. From germline, CDR1 is KGHSH and CDR2 LQKENI. The CDR3 DNA reads TGTGCCAGCTCCCGCTTGGGACTAGCGGGAGGGACAGATACGCAGTATTTT. Translated, it gives CASSRLGLAGGTDTQYF.

V usage is TRBV5-4 and J usage is TRBJ2-2; D is perhaps TRBD2 (5 bases). Germline V lookup: CDR1 SGHNT, CDR2 YYREEE (reference sequence). V gave up 2 bases and J gave up 1 base, with 12 bases separating them. This CDR3 comprises 16 residues. The DNA for the CDR3 is TGTGCCAGCAGCTTCCCGGACGGGAAGAACACCGGGGAGCTGTTTTTT. It yields the protein CASSFPDGKNTGELFF.

V gene TRBV7-3 combines with J gene TRBJ2-1; D remains ambiguous. V gave up 6 bases and J gave up 6 bases, with 24 bases separating them. CDR1 and CDR2 (germline): SGHTA, FQGTGA. This CDR3 region has 17 residues. The chain's CDR3 is CASSSPKTPVSPNEQFF. As DNA, the CDR3 is TGTGCCAGCAGTTCTCCCAAGACTCCAGTCAGCCCCAATGAGCAGTTCTTC.

This clone was observed a handful of times. This chain connects TRBV19 to TRBJ1-2, with 7 bases matching TRBD1. Trimming removed 5 bases from V and 0 bases from J; junction bases left unmatched: 3. The CDR3 runs to 14 residues. The germline CDR1 and CDR2 sequences are LNHDA and SQIVND (reference sequence). In DNA form, the CDR3 reads TGTGCCAGTAGTTCCGGGACAGCTAACTATGGCTACACCTTC. As protein: CASSSGTANYGYTF. The complete variable domain, with remaining parts taken from reference TRBV19 and TRBJ1-2, reads DGGITQSPKYLFRKEGQNVTLSCEQNLNHDAMYWYRQDPGQGLRLIYYSQIVNDFQKGDIAEGYSVSREKKESFPLTVTSAQKNPTAFYLCASSSGTANYGYTFGSGTRLTVV.

The chain employs TRBV6-4 and TRBJ1-2; 9 nucleotides match TRBD1. This CDR3 region has 15 residues. Germline CDR1 reads MRHNA; CDR2 reads SNTAGT. V lost 6 bases to trimming and J lost 8 bases; unmatched junction nucleotides: 13. The chain's CDR3 is CASSATGGATWGYTF. The CDR3 DNA is TGTGCCAGCAGCGCCACAGGGGGCGCAACCTGGGGCTACACCTTC.

This chain uses TRBV19 with TRBJ2-1, with D possibly matching TRBD2 (6 bases). The CDR3 has 11 amino acids. The germline V gene encodes CDR1 LNHDA and CDR2 SQIVND (reference sequence). V lost 3 bases and J 15 bases, leaving 12 bases between the germline ends. The CDR3, as DNA: TGTGCCAGTAGTATGTTCAGGGAGGTGTTCTTC. Amino acids: CASSMFREVFF.

The chain is built from TRBV27 and TRBJ2-2; 10 nucleotides match TRBD1. The trim removed 5 bases at V and 8 bases at J, leaving 8 bases unmatched. CDR3 length equals 15 residues. In germline, CDR1 is MNHEY, CDR2 SMNVEV (reference sequence). Here the CDR3 reads CASSPGQGHRGELFF. CDR3 bases: TGTGCCAGCAGTCCGGGACAGGGGCATCGGGGGGAGCTGTTTTTT.

The J gene is TRBJ2-7, the V gene TRBV13; 8 bases agree with TRBD2. CDR1 is PRHDT, CDR2 FYEKMQ, per germline (reference sequence). V shed 0 bases and J 3 bases; nucleotides not matched to a gene: 1. The CDR3 consists of 14 residues. The DNA for the CDR3 is TGTGCCAGCAGCTTAGGGCTAGCGGGCTACGAGCAGTACTTC. Protein product: CASSLGLAGYEQYF.

The chain couples TRBV16 to TRBJ2-1, with 8 bases identical to TRBD2. The V and J ends lost 2 bases and 5 bases, in that order; junction bases with no gene match: 11. The CDR3 covers 17 residues. CDR1 and CDR2 (germline): KGHSY, FQNENV. CDR3 in DNA: TGTGCCAGCAGCCAACAATATAATAGCGGGGTCCACAATGAGCAGTTCTTC. This encodes CASSQQYNSGVHNEQFF.

The rearrangement joins TRBV5-8 to TRBJ1-2; maybe TRBD1 (5 bases). V was trimmed by 1 base and J by 8 bases, leaving 9 bases between them. Germline lookup yields CDR1 SGHTS and CDR2 YDEGEE. There are 12 residues in the CDR3. Here the CDR3 DNA reads TGTGCCAGCAGCTTGTGGGGGGTCGGCTACACCTTC. This codes for CASSLWGVGYTF.

The genes are TRBV18 and TRBJ2-5; D may be TRBD1 (6 bases). Germline V lookup: CDR1 KGHSH, CDR2 LQKENI. The CDR3 covers 16 residues. Deletions cut 2 bases from V and 5 bases from J, with 18 bases between. In DNA, the CDR3 is TGTGCCAGCTCACCAGAGTTCGTTCAGGGGATGGAGACCCAGTACTTC. Translated, it gives CASSPEFVQGMETQYF.

The chain is built from TRBV5-1 and TRBJ2-7; 7 bases are a match to TRBD1. The CDR3 spans 15 residues. J gave up 1 base and V 4 bases, and 8 bases lay outside the gene matches. Germline V gene lookup returns CDR1 SGHRS and CDR2 YFSETQ. The CDR3 region is CASSMGQILSYEQYF. In DNA, the CDR3 is TGCGCCAGCAGCATGGGACAGATATTGTCCTACGAGCAGTACTTC.

V is TRBV4-3 and J is TRBJ1-2; 10 bases line up with TRBD1. The V gene end was trimmed by 3 bases and the J gene end by 7 bases; junction bases not matched to a gene: 11. The CDR3 contains 16 residues. Germline CDR1 is LGHNA and CDR2 is YSLEER. DNA of the CDR3: TGCGCCAGCAGCCAGGGCCCGCCGGGACAGGGGATTGGCTACACCTTC. Its protein product is CASSQGPPGQGIGYTF.

The rearrangement uses TRBV5-5 and TRBJ2-5, with 8 bases aligning to TRBD1. The CDR3 covers 15 residues. Looked up from germline, CDR1 is SGHKS and CDR2 is YYEKEE (reference sequence). The V gene end was trimmed by 3 bases and the J gene end by 4 bases; junction bases not matched to a gene: 8. The CDR3, as DNA: TGTGCCAGCAGCTCAACGTCAGGGGGCGTAGAGACCCAGTACTTC. Residues: CASSSTSGGVETQYF.

V is TRBV5-1 and J is TRBJ2-7, with TRBD1 identical over 9 bases. The CDR3 loop spans 16 amino acids. The trim removed 7 bases at V and 7 bases at J, leaving 18 bases unmatched. Germline loops: CDR1 SGHRS, CDR2 YFSETQ. In nucleotides, the CDR3 is TGCGCCAGCCGGGTCGGTACAGGGGGCCAGTTTCAGGAGCAGTACTTC. Encoded protein: CASRVGTGGQFQEQYF.

This chain joins TRBV9 and TRBJ2-7, with TRBD2 identical over 13 bases. V dropped 4 bases and J dropped 2; count of bases not matched to a gene: 6. The CDR3 length is 16 residues. Germline loops: CDR1 SGDLS, CDR2 YYNGEE. CDR3 sequence: CASSPGTSGAAYEQYF. The CDR3 DNA reads TGTGCCAGCAGCCCCGGGACTAGCGGGGCTGCCTACGAGCAGTACTTC.

The CDR3 coding sequence is TGTGCCAGCAGCCGGGGACAGTATGGCTACACCTTC. This gives the protein CASSRGQYGYTF. This chain links TRBV11-3 with TRBJ1-2, with 7 bases matching TRBD1. Germline V lookup: CDR1 SGHNT, CDR2 YENEEA. The J segment lost 5 bases and the V segment lost 5 bases, leaving 2 bases of the junction unmatched. The CDR3 length is 12 residues.